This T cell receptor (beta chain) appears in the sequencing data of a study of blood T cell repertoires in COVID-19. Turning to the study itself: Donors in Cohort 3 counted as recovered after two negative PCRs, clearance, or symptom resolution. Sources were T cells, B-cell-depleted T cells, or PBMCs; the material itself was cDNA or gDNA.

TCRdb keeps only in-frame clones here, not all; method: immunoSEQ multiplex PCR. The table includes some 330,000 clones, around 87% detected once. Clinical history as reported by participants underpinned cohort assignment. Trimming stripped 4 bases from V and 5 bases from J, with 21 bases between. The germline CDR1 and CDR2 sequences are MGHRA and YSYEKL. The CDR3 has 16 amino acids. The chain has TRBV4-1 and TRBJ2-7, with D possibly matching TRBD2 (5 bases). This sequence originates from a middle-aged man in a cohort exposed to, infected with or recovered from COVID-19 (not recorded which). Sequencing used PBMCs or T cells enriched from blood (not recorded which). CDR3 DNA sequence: TGCGCCAGCAGCCGTTCCCCACCGGGGAGAGACGACGAGCAGTACTTC. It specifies CASSRSPPGRDDEQYF.